The present entry profiles one T cell receptor (beta chain) with its context. MiXCR, applied by TCRdb to the 5' RACE reads, yields one record per CDR3 protein. Of hundreds of thousands of distinct CDR3 sequences listed, 9% to 15% are singletons. These data originate in a study of T cells after yellow fever vaccination. The ends were cut back, 4 bases at V and 5 bases at J, with 15 bases in the middle. Germline CDR1 is SGHRS and CDR2 is YFSETQ. This CDR3 contains 14 residues. The TCR was taken from a man under 40 who received the YFV17D yellow fever vaccine. The material was PBMCs, obtained on the day of the yellow fever booster vaccination. This chain links TRBV5-1 with TRBJ1-1; possible D gene TRBD1, 5 bases. Here the CDR3 reads CASSQGRGSTEAFF. DNA for the CDR3: TGCGCCAGCAGCCAGGGACGGGGCTCGACTGAAGCTTTCTTT. The full variable domain, rest sourced from reference TRBV5-1 and TRBJ1-1, is KAGVTQTPRYLIKTRGQQVTLSCSPISGHRSVSWYQQTPGQGLQFLFEYFSETQRNKGNFPGRFSGRQFSNSRSEMNVSTLELGDSALYLCASSQGRGSTEAFFGQGTRLTVV.